The T cell receptor (beta chain) under discussion was sequenced for a study of OX40 agonist ivuxolimab in advanced cancers. Across the study: Partial responses were achieved by three patients, of whom one had hepatocellular carcinoma and two had cutaneous melanoma.

The repertoire was sequenced with immunoSEQ multiplex PCR; TCRdb's copy has only in-frame clones and lacks some. The table lists about 78,000 clones, about 91% of them singletons. V was shortened by 4 bases and J by 6 bases, with 16 bases between the two germline ends. Germline CDR1 reads GTSNPN; CDR2 reads SVGIG (reference sequence). This CDR3 comprises 14 residues. The specimen comprised CD4+ or CD8+ T cells sorted from blood, sampled in a trial of the OX40 agonist ivuxolimab. The V and J genes are TRBV30 and TRBJ1-5; maybe TRBD1 (6 bases). The sequence derives from an adult with an advanced solid tumor such as melanoma, head and neck, liver or kidney cancer. The CDR3 bases are TGTGCCTGGACGAACACACAGGGAACTCAGCCCCAGCATTTT. It specifies CAWTNTQGTQPQHF.